This paragraph covers one T cell receptor (beta chain) sequence. Its antigen remains unknown. 5' RACE with UMI labels generated the TRB cDNA libraries. Using the 5' RACE reads, TCRdb records one entry per CDR3 protein without DNA. Seen in this sample are tens of thousands of distinct CDR3 sequences; the ten most common clones hold 0.8%. This sample is part of a study of CXCR3-negative and CXCR3-positive naive CD8 T cells. Study-level information: Total TRB output reached about 135 million reads, about 1.5 +/- 0.3 million per library.

The CDR3 contains 16 residues. The study, taken as a whole, reports: Similarly elevated diversity marked both naive subsets, with memory CD8+ cells showing far lower diversity. The TRB CDR3s that CXCR3-positive naive cells carried were more hydrophobic than those of CXCR3-negative naive cells.

The chain is built from TRBV12-3 or TRBV12-4 and TRBJ1-3. This TCR came from a human donor in good health. Some clones in this sample may be carry-over from other donors' samples. Sample: naive CXCR3+ CD8+ T cells from blood. Stated subset: CD45RO-CCR7+CD27+CD95- naive CD8+ T cells expressing CXCR3 (TNR3+). The CDR3 spells CASSPERRLSGNTIYF.